The clone carrying this T cell receptor beta chain occurred a few times. The antigen is undetermined. A much larger clonotype is one base distant, so this may be a read error. This sample was taken from a study of beta chain features in type 1 diabetes. As for the study in general: Analysis included around 100 million sorted cells drawn from all samples. Study outcomes and limitations: All four CD4+ subsets of Type 1 diabetes patients contained TCRB CDR3s that were moderately but significantly shorter.

TCRB transcripts that were expressed got sequenced, as all of the isolated RNA had been reverse transcribed. Several million reads on average were seen across naive, central memory and regulatory T cell samples. The method was immunoSEQ multiplex PCR; TCRdb's version includes in-frame clones alone and lacks a portion of them. The top ten hold roughly 1% of the sample, which has 310,000 or so clones, approximately 9.9% seen once. The origin of this receptor is a young man with type 1 diabetes. Input material: central memory CD4+ T cells from blood.

The CDR3 here is CASSSGTGSYEQYF. CDR3 DNA: TGTGCCAGCAGTTCCGGGACAGGGTCCTACGAGCAGTACTTC. V and J are TRBV2 and TRBJ2-7; TRBD1 aligns across 9 bases. Germline trimming cut 5 bases from V and 1 base from J; bases unmatched to any gene: 3. Germline V gene lookup returns CDR1 SNHLY and CDR2 FYNNEI. This CDR3 contains 14 residues.